This T cell receptor (beta chain) was recorded in a study of tumor-infiltrating lymphocytes in primary liver carcinoma. Study-level points and caveats: A significantly higher top-250-clone fraction was recorded for tumors than for blood (p = 0.039).

Taking about 19-32 mg of unsorted bulk tissue, the authors co-extracted RNA and DNA. This CDR3 has 16 amino acids. CDR1 is LGHNT, CDR2 FRNRAP, per germline. This clonotype was recorded a few times. Its cognate antigen is unknown. The junction and the germline gene differ at one end; a read error may be behind it. Reverse transcription of 500 ng total RNA with a constant-region primer produced TCR beta cDNA. Slightly modified ARM-PCR, run as three nested multiplex PCR rounds, produced the TCR beta libraries. The study ran its first two PCR rounds for 9 to 10 cycles each, using TRBV1-TRBV30 forward primers and a C-beta reverse primer. One entry per CDR3 protein, called by TCRdb with MiXCR from the multiplex PCR reads. The sample consists of about 59,000 distinct CDR3 sequences, less than 75% of them appearing once.

The sequence was collected from a middle-aged man with primary liver carcinoma and hepatitis B virus infection. The sequencing input was liver tumor tissue from sampling region 2. Described subset: tumor region T2, inferior pole. The chain carries TRBV12-5 and TRBJ1-1; 8 bases line up with TRBD1. Written as DNA, the CDR3 is TGTGCTAGAGGTTGCCTTCCAGGGGGCATGATCACTGAAGCTTTCTTT. Residues: CARGCLPGGMITEAFF.